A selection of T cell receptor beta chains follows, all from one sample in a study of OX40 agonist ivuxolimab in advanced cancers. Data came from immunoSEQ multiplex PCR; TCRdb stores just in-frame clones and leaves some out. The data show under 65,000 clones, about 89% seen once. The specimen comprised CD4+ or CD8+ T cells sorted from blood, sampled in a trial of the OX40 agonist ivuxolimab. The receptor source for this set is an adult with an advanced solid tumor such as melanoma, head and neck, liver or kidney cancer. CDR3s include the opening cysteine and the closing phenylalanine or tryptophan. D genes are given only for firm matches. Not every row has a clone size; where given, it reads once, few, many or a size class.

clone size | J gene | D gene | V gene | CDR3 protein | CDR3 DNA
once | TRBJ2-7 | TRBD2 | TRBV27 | CASSLELAGGREQYF | TGTGCCAGCAGTTTAGAGCTAGCGGGAGGTCGGGAGCAGTACTTC
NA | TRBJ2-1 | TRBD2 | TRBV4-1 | CASSLGGLAGQEQFF | TGCGCCAGCAGCCTTGGGGGACTAGCGGGACAAGAGCAGTTCTTC
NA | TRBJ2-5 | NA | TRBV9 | CASSVATVYASQETQYF | TGTGCCAGCAGCGTAGCGACAGTGTATGCATCCCAAGAGACCCAGTACTTC
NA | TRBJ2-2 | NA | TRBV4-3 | CASSQDETQAGELFF | TGCGCCAGCAGCCAAGATGAGACCCAGGCCGGGGAGCTGTTTTTT
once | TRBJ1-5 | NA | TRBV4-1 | CASSQDFGKRQPQHF | TGCGCCAGCAGCCAAGATTTCGGGAAAAGGCAGCCCCAGCATTTT
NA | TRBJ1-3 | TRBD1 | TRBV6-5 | CASSLTGSSGNTIYF | TGTGCCAGCAGTTTGACAGGGAGCTCTGGAAACACCATATATTTT
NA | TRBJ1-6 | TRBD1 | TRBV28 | CASRGTGSSYNSPLHF | TGTGCCAGCAGAGGGACAGGGAGCTCCTATAATTCACCCCTCCACTTT
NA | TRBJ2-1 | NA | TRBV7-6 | CASSWRTPREDANEQFF | TGTGCCAGCAGCTGGCGGACCCCAAGAGAAGACGCCAATGAGCAGTTCTTC
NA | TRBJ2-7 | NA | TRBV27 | CASSPGGLFYEQYF | TGCGCCAGCAGTCCCGGGGGACTTTTCTACGAGCAGTACTTC
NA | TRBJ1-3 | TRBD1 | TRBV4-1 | CASSQDTGQTPSGNTIYF | TGCGCCAGCAGCCAAGATACGGGACAGACCCCTAGCGGAAACACCATATATTTT
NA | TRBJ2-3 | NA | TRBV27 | CASSFTGDTQYF | TGTGCCAGCAGTTTTACTGGGGATACGCAGTATTTT
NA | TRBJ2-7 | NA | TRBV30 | CACSLKGQYF | TGTGCCTGCTCCCTCAAGGGGCAGTACTTC
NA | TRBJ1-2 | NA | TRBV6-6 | CASSSFTDINYGYTF | TGTGCCAGCAGTTCCTTCACGGACATTAACTATGGCTACACCTTC
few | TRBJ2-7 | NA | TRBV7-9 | CASSLAGPTYEQYF | TGTGCCAGCAGCTTAGCGGGACCCACCTACGAGCAGTACTTC
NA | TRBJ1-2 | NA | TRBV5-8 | CASTPGGSGRNLYGYTF | TGTGCCAGCACCCCCGGGGGGTCCGGACGGAACCTCTATGGCTACACCTTC
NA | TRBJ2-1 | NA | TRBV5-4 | CASSLAASPYNEQFF | TGTGCCAGCAGCTTGGCGGCTAGCCCTTACAATGAGCAGTTCTTC
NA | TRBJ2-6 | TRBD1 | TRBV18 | CASSPGSSGGSSGANVLTF | TGTGCCAGCTCACCAGGGTCTTCAGGGGGTAGCTCTGGGGCCAACGTCCTGACTTTC
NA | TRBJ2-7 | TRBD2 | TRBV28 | CASSEGGSFEQYF | TGTGCCAGCAGTGAGGGCGGGAGCTTCGAGCAGTACTTC
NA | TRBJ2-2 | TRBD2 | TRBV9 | CASSVAGGTGELFF | TGTGCCAGCAGCGTAGCGGGGGGCACCGGGGAGCTGTTTTTT
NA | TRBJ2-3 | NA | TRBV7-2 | CASRKSDPSSTDTQYF | TGTGCCAGCAGAAAGAGCGACCCATCTAGCACAGATACGCAGTATTTT
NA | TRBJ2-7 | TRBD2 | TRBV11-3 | CASSLREGLSYEQYF | TGTGCCAGCAGCTTACGGGAGGGCCTATCCTACGAGCAGTACTTC
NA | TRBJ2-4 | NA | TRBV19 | CASSMGSKNIQYF | TGTGCCAGTAGTATGGGGTCTAAAAACATTCAGTACTTC
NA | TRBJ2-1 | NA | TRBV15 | CATSRGGQRRYEQFF | TGTGCCACCAGCAGAGGAGGACAGAGGAGGTACGAGCAGTTCTTC